This TCR beta chain was sequenced for a study of blood T cell repertoires in COVID-19. Looking at the study overall: Sites across the United States, Italy and Spain contributed samples from acute and convalescent COVID-19.

Germline values: CDR1 SEHNR, CDR2 FQNEAQ (reference sequence). V shed 4 bases and J shed 0 bases, with 13 bases lying between them. CDR3 length: 15 residues. Original analysis: Reference gene primer amplification gave estimated nucleated cell counts. Sequencing was performed with immunoSEQ multiplex PCR; in TCRdb, only in-frame clones are kept and a portion is missing. The V and J calls and clone size were taken over from that table, and D and trimming were inferred from the DNA. The sample records 200,000 to 300,000 clones, roughly 80% being singletons. The receptor was derived from a woman aged 18-30 years with acute or convalescent COVID-19. This chain uses TRBV7-9 with TRBJ2-7; the D gene is possibly TRBD2 (6 bases). The sample consisted of peripheral blood. This CDR3 is CASSSGRSLSYEQYF. CDR3 coding DNA: TGTGCCAGCAGCTCAGGGAGGTCCCTCTCCTACGAGCAGTACTTC.